Reported below is one T cell receptor (beta chain). Antigen: not known. A multiplex PCR was run with 60 Vbeta primers and 13 Jbeta primers. Profiled with immunoSEQ multiplex PCR; TCRdb holds only in-frame clones, not every one. This sample has more than 95,000 clones, with over 60% found just once. These data are taken from a study of cytomegalovirus exposure and HLA in healthy donors. Study details: Unique TCRs numbering approximately 80 million, obtained from HLA-typed donors, made up an early data release. The study, taken as a whole, reports: A later analysis linked around 17,000 TCR beta sequences to HLA alleles at 0.05 false discovery rate.

The CDR3 has 17 residues. Trimming stripped 3 bases from V and 4 bases from J, with 21 bases between. Germline lookup yields CDR1 LNHDA and CDR2 SQIVND (reference sequence). Material for sequencing was PBMCs. The clonotype originates from a man aged 60 to 75 in good health and CMV-seropositive. The V and J genes are TRBV19 and TRBJ1-1; perhaps TRBD1 as D (6 bases). The CDR3: CASSMGQGKGRGTEAFF. Written as DNA, the CDR3 is TGTGCCAGTAGTATGGGTCAGGGGAAGGGTCGGGGCACTGAAGCTTTCTTT.